This entry lists 4 T cell receptor beta chains sequenced from one sample in a study of blood T cell repertoires in COVID-19. Profiling relied on immunoSEQ multiplex PCR, and the TCRdb table lists in-frame clones only, not all of them. This table holds about 190,000 clones, around 90% found once. Sequencing used peripheral blood. The receptors were sampled from a man between 40 and 49 years old with acute or convalescent COVID-19.

The chain couples TRBV7-2 to TRBJ2-3; D might be TRBD1 (7 bases). V was cut by 8 bases and J by 4 bases, with 16 bases left in between. The CDR3 runs 14 residues. The germline V gene encodes CDR1 SGHTA and CDR2 FQGNSA. The CDR3 sequence is CASQLSRGADTQYF. DNA for the CDR3: TGTGCCAGCCAGCTTAGCAGGGGGGCAGATACGCAGTATTTT.

This rearrangement joins TRBV5-6 to TRBJ1-4; TRBD1 agrees at 7 bases. V was pared by 0 bases and J by 1 base, with 6 bases of the junction left unmatched. Germline CDR1 and CDR2: SGHDT and YYEEEE. The CDR3 has 17 residues. CDR3: CASSLEGAGVTNEKLFF. The CDR3 coding sequence is TGTGCCAGCAGCTTGGAGGGGGCTGGTGTAACTAATGAAAAACTGTTTTTT.

This clone was recorded once. The V and J genes are TRBV5-6 and TRBJ2-3; no reliable D call. CDR1 SGHDT and CDR2 YYEEEE come from the germline V gene. Between the trimmed V and J ends, which lost 1 base and 1 base, there was a span of 7 bases. The CDR3 is 14 amino acids. CDR3 coding DNA: TGTGCCAGCAGCTTGTACAGACGCACAGATACGCAGTATTTT. It codes for CASSLYRRTDTQYF.

The chain links TRBV10-2 to TRBJ1-4; 10 bases are shared with TRBD1. The CDR3 consists of 17 residues. Germline values: CDR1 WSHSY, CDR2 SAAADI. V shed 6 bases, J shed 8 bases, and the junction held 15 bases outside the gene matches. The CDR3 DNA is TGCGCCAGCAGGAACGGGACAGGGGCCCAATGGGACGAAAAACTGTTTTTT. Translation: CASRNGTGAQWDEKLFF.